The 8 T cell receptor beta chains in this list originate from one sample, sequenced in a study of cytomegalovirus exposure and HLA in healthy donors. Both 60 Vbeta primers and 13 Jbeta primers went into the PCR. The method was immunoSEQ multiplex PCR; TCRdb's version includes in-frame clones alone and lacks a portion of them. The listing records about 120,000 clones. The sample consisted of PBMCs. The receptors shown here come from a woman aged 40 to 50 in good health and CMV-seropositive.

The chain recombines TRBV7-3 with TRBJ1-2; weak D call: TRBD1 (6 bases). The CDR3 has 13 amino acids. V lost 3 bases to trimming and J lost 6 bases, with 11 bases between them. Germline CDR1 reads SGHTA; CDR2 reads FQGTGA. DNA of the CDR3: TGTGCCAGCAGCTTTAGAGGGGGGGATGGCTACACCTTC. Protein sequence: CASSFRGGDGYTF.

V usage is TRBV11-2 and J usage is TRBJ1-2; no definite D call. Germline V gives CDR1 SGHAT, CDR2 FQNNGV. CDR3 size: 14 residues. V lost 1 base and J lost 6, with 12 bases in between. The CDR3 nucleotides read TGTGCCAGCAGCTTAGTTATCCCAGTCGATGGCTACACCTTC. Translated, it gives CASSLVIPVDGYTF.

V usage is TRBV28 and J usage is TRBJ1-5; 7 bases line up with TRBD1. V lost 4 bases to trimming and J lost 9 bases; unmatched junction nucleotides: 15. The germline gives CDR1 MDHEN, CDR2 SYDVKM. The CDR3 extends over 16 amino acids. The CDR3 reads CASSSPRGQLTGPQHF. The CDR3 region has the DNA TGTGCCAGCAGTTCCCCGAGGGGACAGCTAACGGGGCCCCAGCATTTT.

V and J are TRBV19 and TRBJ2-3; the match to TRBD2 covers 7 bases. Germline V gives CDR1 LNHDA, CDR2 SQIVND (reference sequence). V gave up 6 bases and J gave up 8 bases; unmatched junction bases: 2. The CDR3 runs 11 residues. This CDR3 is CASRSGGTQYF. The DNA for the CDR3 is TGTGCCAGTAGGTCGGGGGGTACGCAGTATTTT.

The rearrangement joins TRBV4-1 to TRBJ2-1; tentatively, D is TRBD2 (7 bases). Germline CDR1 and CDR2: MGHRA and YSYEKL. The CDR3 runs 16 residues. The V and J ends lost 1 base and 5 bases respectively, with 15 bases between them. CDR3 sequence reads: CASSQGEGGGNNEQFF. The CDR3 nucleotides read TGCGCCAGCAGCCAAGGAGAAGGGGGGGGGAACAATGAGCAGTTCTTC.

V gene TRBV20-1 combines with J gene TRBJ2-1, with TRBD2 identical over 7 bases. The CDR3 is made up of 11 amino acids. Germline values: CDR1 DFQATT, CDR2 SNEGSKA (reference sequence). CDR3 coding DNA: TGCACCCTAGCGGCTTACAATGAGCAGTTCTTC. It translates to CTLAAYNEQFF.

The J gene is TRBJ1-1, the V gene TRBV15, with 7 positions matching TRBD1. Unmatched junction bases numbered 9, after V lost 7 bases and J lost 1 base. This CDR3 comprises 15 residues. Germline V lookup: CDR1 LNHNV, CDR2 YYDKDF (reference sequence). For the CDR3, the DNA is TGTGCCACCACTCCGACAGGGCTTCGGAACACTGAAGCTTTCTTT. Translating it yields CATTPTGLRNTEAFF.

The chain is built from TRBV7-8 and TRBJ1-5; D gene unclear. The CDR3 is 13 residues long. V lost 5 bases and J 2 bases, leaving 7 bases between the germline ends. Germline V CDR1 and CDR2: SGHVS, FQNEAQ. CDR3: CASSTGGNQPQHF. In DNA form, the CDR3 reads TGTGCCAGCAGCACCGGGGGCAATCAGCCCCAGCATTTT. Variable domain in full (rest from reference TRBV7-8 and TRBJ1-5): GAGVSQSPRYKVAKRGQDVALRCDPISGHVSLFWYQQALGQGPEFLTYFQNEAQLDKSGLPSDRFFAERPEGSVSTLKIQRTQQEDSAVYLCASSTGGNQPQHFGDGTRLSIL.